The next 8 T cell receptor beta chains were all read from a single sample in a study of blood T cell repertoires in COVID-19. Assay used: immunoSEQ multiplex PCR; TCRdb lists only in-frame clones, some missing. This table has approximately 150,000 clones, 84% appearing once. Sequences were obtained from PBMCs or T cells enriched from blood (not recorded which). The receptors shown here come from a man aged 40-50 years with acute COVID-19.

This CDR3 is CASSNRIAGGPAEQFF. The CDR3 DNA reads TGTGCCAGCAGTAACAGAATAGCGGGAGGGCCGGCTGAGCAGTTCTTC. The chain employs TRBV3-1 (or the pseudogene TRBV3-2) and TRBJ2-1; 11 nucleotides match TRBD2. The germline V gene encodes CDR1 LGHDT and CDR2 YNNKEL (reference sequence). The length of the CDR3 is 16 residues. The J segment lost 9 bases and the V segment lost 6 bases, leaving 13 bases of the junction unmatched.

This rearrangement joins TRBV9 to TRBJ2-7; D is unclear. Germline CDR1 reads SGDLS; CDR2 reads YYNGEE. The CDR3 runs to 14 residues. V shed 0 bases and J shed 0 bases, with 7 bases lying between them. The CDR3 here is CASSVGVDSYEQYF. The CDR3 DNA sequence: TGTGCCAGCAGCGTAGGAGTCGACTCCTACGAGCAGTACTTC. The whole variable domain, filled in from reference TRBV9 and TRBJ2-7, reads DSGVTQTPKHLITATGQRVTLRCSPRSGDLSVYWYQQSLDQGLQFLIQYYNGEERAKGNILERFSAQQFPDLHSELNLSSLELGDSALYFCASSVGVDSYEQYFGPGTRLTVT.

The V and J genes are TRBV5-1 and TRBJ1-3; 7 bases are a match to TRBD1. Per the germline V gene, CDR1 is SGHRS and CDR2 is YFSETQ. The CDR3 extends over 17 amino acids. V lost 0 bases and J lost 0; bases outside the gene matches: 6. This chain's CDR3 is CASSLVETGPSGNTIYF. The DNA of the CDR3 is TGCGCCAGCAGCTTGGTAGAGACAGGGCCCTCTGGAAACACCATATATTTT.

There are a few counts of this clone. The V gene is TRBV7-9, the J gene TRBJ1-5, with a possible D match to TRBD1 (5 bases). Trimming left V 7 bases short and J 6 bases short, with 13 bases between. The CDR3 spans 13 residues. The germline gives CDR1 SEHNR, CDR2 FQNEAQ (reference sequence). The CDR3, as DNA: TGTGCCAGCACCTCGGGGGGTGGTCAGCCCCAGCATTTT. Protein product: CASTSGGGQPQHF.

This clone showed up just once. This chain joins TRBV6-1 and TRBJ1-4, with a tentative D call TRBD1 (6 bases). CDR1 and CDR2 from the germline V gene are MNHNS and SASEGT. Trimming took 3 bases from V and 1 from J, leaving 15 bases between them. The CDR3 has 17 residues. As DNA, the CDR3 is TGTGCCAGCAGTGACTGGAATCAGGGGCTAACTAATGAAAAACTGTTTTTT. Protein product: CASSDWNQGLTNEKLFF.

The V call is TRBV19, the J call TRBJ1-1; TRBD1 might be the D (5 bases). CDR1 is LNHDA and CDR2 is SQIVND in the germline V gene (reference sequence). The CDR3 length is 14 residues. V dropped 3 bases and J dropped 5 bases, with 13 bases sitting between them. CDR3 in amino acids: CASSIMGGRTEAFF. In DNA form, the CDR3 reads TGTGCCAGTAGTATTATGGGGGGAAGGACTGAAGCTTTCTTT.

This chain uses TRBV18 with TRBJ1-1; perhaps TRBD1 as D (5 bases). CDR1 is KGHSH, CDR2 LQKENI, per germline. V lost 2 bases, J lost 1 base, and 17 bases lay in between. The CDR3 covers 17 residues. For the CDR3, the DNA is TGTGCCAGCTCACCATCGGCAACAGGCCTCTCGAACACTGAAGCTTTCTTT. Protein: CASSPSATGLSNTEAFF.

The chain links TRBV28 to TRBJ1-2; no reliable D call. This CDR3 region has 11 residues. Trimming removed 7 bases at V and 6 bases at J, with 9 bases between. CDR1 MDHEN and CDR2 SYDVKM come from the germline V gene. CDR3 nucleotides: TGTGCCAGCATGTCCGGGGATGGCTACACCTTC. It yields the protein CASMSGDGYTF.